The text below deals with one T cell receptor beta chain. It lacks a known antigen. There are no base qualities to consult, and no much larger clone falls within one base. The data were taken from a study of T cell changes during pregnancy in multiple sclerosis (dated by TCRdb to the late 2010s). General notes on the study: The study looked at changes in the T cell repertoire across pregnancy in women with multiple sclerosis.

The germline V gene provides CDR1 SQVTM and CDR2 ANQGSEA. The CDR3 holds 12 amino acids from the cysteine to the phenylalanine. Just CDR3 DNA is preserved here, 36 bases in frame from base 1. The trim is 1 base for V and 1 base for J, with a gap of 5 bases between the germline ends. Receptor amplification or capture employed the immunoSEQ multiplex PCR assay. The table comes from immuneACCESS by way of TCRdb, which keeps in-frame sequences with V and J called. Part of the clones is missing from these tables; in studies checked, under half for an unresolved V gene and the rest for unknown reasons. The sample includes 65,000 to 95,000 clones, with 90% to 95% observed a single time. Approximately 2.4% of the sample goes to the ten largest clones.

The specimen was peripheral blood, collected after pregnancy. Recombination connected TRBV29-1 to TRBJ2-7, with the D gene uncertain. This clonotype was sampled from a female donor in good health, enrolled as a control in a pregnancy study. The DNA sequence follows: TGCAGCGTTGAAGGCAGGTCCTACGAGCAGTACTTC. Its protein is CSVEGRSYEQYF.